This entry lists 4 T cell receptor beta chains sequenced from one sample in a study of cytomegalovirus exposure and HLA in healthy donors. The PCR made use of 60 Vbeta and 13 Jbeta primers. Profiling relied on immunoSEQ multiplex PCR, and the TCRdb table lists in-frame clones only, not all of them. This table lists more than 100,000 clones. Material: PBMCs. These receptor sequences come from a woman in her thirties or forties in good health and CMV-seronegative.

The chain recombines TRBV2 with TRBJ1-1; no definite D call. The CDR3 is 15 amino acids. V dropped 7 bases and J dropped 1 base, with 16 bases sitting between them. CDR1 is SNHLY and CDR2 is FYNNEI in the germline V gene. CDR3 in amino acids: CASTLIRLTNTEAFF. The DNA of the CDR3 is TGTGCCAGCACCTTGATCCGACTTACGAACACTGAAGCTTTCTTT.

The chain links TRBV7-3 to TRBJ2-1, with a weak D call TRBD2 (6 bases). Germline V gives CDR1 SGHTA, CDR2 FQGTGA. The CDR3 runs to 13 residues. The V gene lost 11 bases and the J gene lost 8 bases, with 19 bases spanning the gap. The CDR3 DNA follows: TGTGCCTGCGGACTATCCAGGGACGATGAGCAGTTCTTC. Its protein product is CACGLSRDDEQFF.

This chain joins TRBV7-3 and TRBJ2-2; 10 bases are a match to TRBD2. The germline CDR1 and CDR2 sequences are SGHTA and FQGTGA. V shed 5 bases, J shed 1 base, and the junction held 4 bases outside the gene matches. This CDR3 spans 16 amino acids. In DNA form, the CDR3 reads TGTGCCAGCAGCCGAACTAGCGGGGAGAACACCGGGGAGCTGTTTTTT. It encodes CASSRTSGENTGELFF.

J is TRBJ1-4 and V is TRBV2, with 9 nucleotides matching TRBD1. The germline CDR1 and CDR2 sequences are SNHLY and FYNNEI. V shed 4 bases and J 5 bases; nucleotides not matched to a gene: 5. CDR3 length: 15 residues. The CDR3 DNA is TGTGCCAGCAGTGGAATACAGGGGGCCAATGAAAAACTGTTTTTT. It is translated as CASSGIQGANEKLFF.